The sample holds a few counts of the clone carrying this T cell receptor (beta chain). The antigen remains undetermined. TCRdb used MiXCR to reprocess the reads, holding one entry per CDR3 protein. The sample includes 600,000 to 800,000 distinct CDR3 sequences, less than 25% of them seen just once. The sample belongs to a study of T cell repertoires in cytomegalovirus infection. Study information: Both CMV infection and a matching HLA type were indicated by public TCR beta signatures.

Study observations and caveats: Pooled public TCR beta family frequency picked out CMV carriers with the relevant HLA. HLA-C-restricted, CMV-specific TCR beta clonotypes were dominant ex vivo.

V lost 1 base and J lost 5; bases outside the gene matches: 3. The germline gives CDR1 MNHEY, CDR2 SMNVEV (reference sequence). This CDR3 spans 15 amino acids. Sequencing input: CD8+ T cells from PBMCs. The sequence derives from a human donor in good health (CMV status not recorded). Some clones in this sample may be carry-over from other donors' samples. The rearrangement uses TRBV27 and TRBJ2-1; TRBD2 aligns across 9 bases. The CDR3 DNA reads TGTGCCAGCAGTTTATACGCGGGGGGGCACAATGAGCAGTTCTTC. This sequence encodes CASSLYAGGHNEQFF.